These 2 T cell receptor beta chains share one sample of origin, sequenced in a study of OX40 agonist ivuxolimab in advanced cancers. The repertoire was sequenced with immunoSEQ multiplex PCR; TCRdb's copy has only in-frame clones and lacks some. The table lists about 70,000 clones, roughly nine tenths of them singletons. The sample consisted of CD4+ or CD8+ T cells sorted from blood, taken in a trial of the OX40 agonist ivuxolimab. These receptors originate from an adult with an advanced solid tumor such as melanoma, head and neck, liver or kidney cancer.

This chain links TRBV7-9 with TRBJ1-4, with no clear D. The CDR3 runs 13 residues. Trimming cost V 1 base and J 7 bases, with 7 bases left between them. CDR1 is SEHNR, CDR2 FQNEAQ, per germline (reference sequence). Here the CDR3 reads CASSLDHAEKLFF. DNA of the CDR3: TGTGCCAGCAGCTTAGATCATGCTGAAAAACTGTTTTTT.

V and J are TRBV19 and TRBJ2-2, with 14 nucleotides matching TRBD2. With 5 bases clipped from V and 4 bases from J, the junction kept 3 bases outside the gene matches. This CDR3 is built from 16 residues. Germline V gene lookup returns CDR1 LNHDA and CDR2 SQIVND (reference sequence). The CDR3 sequence: CASSAGLAGVTGELFF. The CDR3 DNA sequence: TGTGCCAGTAGTGCGGGACTAGCGGGGGTCACCGGGGAGCTGTTTTTT.